This TCR beta chain was recovered during a study of blood T cell repertoires in COVID-19. The repertoire was sequenced with immunoSEQ multiplex PCR; TCRdb's copy has only in-frame clones and lacks some. In the table there are 430,000 or so clones, roughly 88% of which are singletons. This receptor was obtained from a young woman who had been exposed to COVID-19. The sequenced material came from PBMCs or T cells enriched from blood (not recorded which).

CDR3 in amino acids: CASRPGQAIYF. Written as DNA, the CDR3 is TGTGCCAGCAGACCTGGACAGGCTATATACTTC. V gene TRBV6-5 combines with J gene TRBJ2-7, with 7 bases identical to TRBD1. Unmatched junction bases numbered 9, after V lost 6 bases and J lost 13 bases. This CDR3 has 11 residues. Germline CDR1 reads MNHEY; CDR2 reads SVGAGI.